A selection of T cell receptor beta chains follows, all from one sample in a study of blood T cell repertoires in COVID-19. Data came from immunoSEQ multiplex PCR; TCRdb stores just in-frame clones and leaves some out. The sample holds some 190,000 clones, around 88% seen once. The specimen sequenced was PBMCs or T cells enriched from blood (not recorded which). The receptors here all came from a man aged 40-49 years with acute COVID-19. Both conserved end residues are trimmed from each CDR3. Fields, in order: V gene, CDR3 length, J gene, CDR3 protein.

v_gene: TRBV27
len: 11
j_gene: TRBJ1-2
CDR3aa: ASRALANYGYT

v_gene: TRBV5-5
len: 11
j_gene: TRBJ2-5
CDR3aa: ASSWDIEETQY

v_gene: TRBV2
len: 12
j_gene: TRBJ1-1
CDR3aa: ASSVRTGGSEAF

v_gene: TRBV7-2
len: 15
j_gene: TRBJ1-2
CDR3aa: ASSSVGRGFADYGYT

v_gene: TRBV28
len: 13
j_gene: TRBJ1-4
CDR3aa: ASSATGVVSEKLF

v_gene: TRBV5-1
len: 15
j_gene: TRBJ2-5
CDR3aa: ASSLSLGLQGKRTQY

v_gene: TRBV5-1
len: 13
j_gene: TRBJ2-5
CDR3aa: ASSLVPGNQETQY

v_gene: TRBV11-3
len: 11
j_gene: TRBJ2-5
CDR3aa: ASSLTSLETQY

v_gene: TRBV4-2
len: 14
j_gene: TRBJ2-1
CDR3aa: ASSSLAISSYNEQF

v_gene: TRBV7-8
len: 15
j_gene: TRBJ1-1
CDR3aa: ASSLDRSLLLNTEAF

v_gene: TRBV11-2
len: 16
j_gene: TRBJ1-6
CDR3aa: ASSLSFGTGGRDSPLH

v_gene: TRBV12-3/TRBV12-4
len: 11
j_gene: TRBJ1-2
CDR3aa: ASSPGTDYGYT

v_gene: TRBV18
len: 12
j_gene: TRBJ1-3
CDR3aa: ASSQAYSGNTIY

v_gene: TRBV19
len: 12
j_gene: TRBJ2-2
CDR3aa: ASSPGLVPGELF

v_gene: TRBV7-8
len: 14
j_gene: TRBJ2-3
CDR3aa: ASSLPWTGGRDTQY

v_gene: TRBV7-3
len: 11
j_gene: TRBJ2-1
CDR3aa: ASSYLAHNEQF